This is a list of T cell receptor beta chains from one sample in a study of PD-1 blockade in mismatch repair-deficient tumors. No antigens are known for them. Only in-frame clones appear in the TCRdb table, and some are missing; sequencing was by immunoSEQ multiplex PCR. The sample holds some 9,700 clones, roughly 90% seen once. Sequencing was performed on cells cultured in vitro, taken from a patient treated with pembrolizumab. These receptors came from an adult with mismatch repair-deficient cancer. Each CDR3 is given with its conserved first and last residue. The D gene is left open where the match is weak. The size of a clone is reported for some rows only, either as once, few or many, or as a class for expanded clones.

j_call d_call v_call clone_size cdr3_nt cdr3_aa
TRBJ2-2 TRBD1 TRBV5-6 - TGTGCCAGCAGCTTCGACAGGGAGAATTCCGGGGAGCTGTTTTTT CASSFDRENSGELFF
TRBJ1-2 - TRBV28 - TGTGCCAGCAGTTTACAGGGGCGCTTCTTGTATGGCTACACCTTC CASSLQGRFLYGYTF
TRBJ1-5 - TRBV11-2 - TGTGCCAGCAGCTTAGGGCAGCATCAGCCCCAGCATTTT CASSLGQHQPQHF
TRBJ2-7 - TRBV5-6 - TGTGCCAGCAGCTTAGCTGGGATTTTGGGCGAGCAGTACTTC CASSLAGILGEQYF
TRBJ1-1 - TRBV11-2 - TGTGCCAGCAGCCCGATGGTGAACACTGAAGCTTTCTTT CASSPMVNTEAFF
TRBJ2-7 - TRBV25-1 few TGTGCCAGCAGTTTGTACGAGCAGTACTTC CASSLYEQYF
TRBJ1-4 TRBD1 TRBV30 - TGTGCCTGGAGTGAGCGTGGACAGGGGAATAATGAAAAACTGTTTTTT CAWSERGQGNNEKLFF
TRBJ2-7 - TRBV28 - TGTGCCAGCGGAGCCGGCTCCTACGAGCAGTACTTC CASGAGSYEQYF
TRBJ2-5 TRBD1 TRBV5-1 - TGCGCCAGCAGCTTTCAGGACAGGGGAGAGACCCAGTACTTC CASSFQDRGETQYF
TRBJ2-7 - TRBV27 - TGTGCCAGCAGTTTATCGTCCAGTTTCGCCTACGAGCAGTACTTC CASSLSSSFAYEQYF
TRBJ2-7 TRBD2 TRBV5-1 - TGCGCCAGCCAGCTAGCGGGAGCTCGATCCTACGAGCAGTACTTC CASQLAGARSYEQYF
TRBJ1-2 TRBD1 TRBV18 - TGTGCCAGCGGGACAGGGGGCTTCTATGGCTACACCTTC CASGTGGFYGYTF
TRBJ2-1 - TRBV5-4 - TGTGCCAGCAGCTCAAACCCGGGGCTGATCAGCTCCTACAATGAGCAGTTCTTC CASSSNPGLISSYNEQFF
TRBJ1-1 - TRBV2 few TGTGCCAGCAGCTACAACGGGAACACTGAAGCTTTCTTT CASSYNGNTEAFF
TRBJ2-1 TRBD1 TRBV2 - TGTGCCAGCAGAAATCTCCGGGCCGCTTCGCAGGGGGCGAACAATGAGCAGTTCTTC CASRNLRAASQGANNEQFF
TRBJ1-1 - TRBV28 - TGTGCCAGCATTACAGGGAATCGGAGGACTGAAGCTTTCTTT CASITGNRRTEAFF
TRBJ2-1 - TRBV27 - TGTGCCAGCAGTATTCGACTAGGGAATGAGCAGTTCTTC CASSIRLGNEQFF
TRBJ2-2 - TRBV13 once TGTGCCAGCAGCTTACGAGACACCGGGGAGCTGTTTTTT CASSLRDTGELFF
TRBJ2-5 - TRBV28 - TGTGCCAGCAGTTCCCGGACACCTCAAGAGACCCAGTACTTC CASSSRTPQETQYF
TRBJ1-5 - TRBV12-5 once TGTGCTAGTGGTTTGGGGACCTGGGGTCAGCCCCAGCATTTT CASGLGTWGQPQHF
TRBJ2-7 - TRBV27 - TGTGCCAGCAGTAATCTCGGCGTTTCGGCCTCCTACGAGCAGTACTTC CASSNLGVSASYEQYF
TRBJ1-2 - TRBV5-4 - TGTGCCAGCAGCCCGGACGGAAACTATGGCTACACCTTC CASSPDGNYGYTF
TRBJ1-1 TRBD1 TRBV30 - TGTGCCTGGAGTCGAGGGCAGGGGGCCGGGAACACTGAAGCTTTCTTT CAWSRGQGAGNTEAFF
TRBJ2-7 TRBD2 TRBV6-1 few TGTGCCAGCAGTGAAGTCAGCCCAGCTGCGAGCGGGAGAACCTACGAGCAGTACTTC CASSEVSPAASGRTYEQYF
TRBJ2-3 TRBD2 TRBV7-9 - TGTGCCAGCAGCTACGGACTAGCGGGAGGGCCCAGCCGCACAGATACGCAGTATTTT CASSYGLAGGPSRTDTQYF
TRBJ2-3 - TRBV5-1 - TGCGCCAGCAGCTCCCCGGGGGCGGGAGACACAGATACGCAGTATTTT CASSSPGAGDTDTQYF
TRBJ2-3 TRBD2 TRBV11-1 - TGTGCCAGCAGCTCCAGAAGCGGGGCAGATACGCAGTATTTT CASSSRSGADTQYF